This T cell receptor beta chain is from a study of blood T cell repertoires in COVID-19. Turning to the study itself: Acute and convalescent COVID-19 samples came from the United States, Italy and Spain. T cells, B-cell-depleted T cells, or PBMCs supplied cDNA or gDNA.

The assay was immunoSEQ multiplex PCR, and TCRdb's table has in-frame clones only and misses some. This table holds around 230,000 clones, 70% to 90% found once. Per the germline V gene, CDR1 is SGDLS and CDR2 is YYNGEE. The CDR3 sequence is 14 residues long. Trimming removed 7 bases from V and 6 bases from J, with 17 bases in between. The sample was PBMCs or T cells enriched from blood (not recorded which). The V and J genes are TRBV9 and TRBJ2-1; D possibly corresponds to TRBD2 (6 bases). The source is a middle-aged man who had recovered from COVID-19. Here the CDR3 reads CASSGGSGPNEQFF. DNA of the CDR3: TGTGCCAGCTCTGGGGGGAGCGGCCCCAATGAGCAGTTCTTC.